These 12 T cell receptor beta chains were all obtained from the same sample, sequenced in a study of T cells in women clearing cervical HPV infection. Profiling relied on immunoSEQ multiplex PCR, and the TCRdb table lists in-frame clones only, not all of them. Recorded for this sample: about 26,000 clones. Sequencing used blood buffy coat. These receptors all stem from a woman between 18 and 70 years old with a cervical HPV16 infection that either progressed to CIN3+ or cleared (not recorded which).

Notes on this clone: The sequenced fragment ends 3 residues before the CDR3 boundary, so the rest is inferred from the germline J gene. The chain combines TRBV15 with TRBJ2-3; possibly TRBD1 or TRBD2 for D (5 bases each). V lost 8 bases and J 2 bases, leaving 17 bases between the germline ends. The CDR3 has 15 residues. CDR1 is LNHNV, CDR2 YYDKDF, per germline (reference sequence). Partial CDR3 DNA: TGTGCCACCCTCGAGGGCAGGGATCTCACAGATACG. It yields the protein CATLEGRDLTDT. The whole CDR3 region reads CATLEGRDLTDTQYF.

Points on this clone: The read ends 3 residues before the CDR3 terminus; that terminus is restored from the germline J gene. This rearrangement joins TRBV7-9 to TRBJ2-4, with D hard to call. CDR1 and CDR2 (germline): SEHNR, FQNEAQ (reference sequence). CDR3 length: 13 residues. CDR3 DNA, as far as it was read: TGTGCCAGCAGCTCACATCCGAACTATGGT. Its translation is CASSSHPNYG. The entire CDR3 protein reads CASSSHPNYGQYF.

About this clone itself: The CDR3 extends 3 residues past the end of the read, so its final part is completed from the germline J gene. The chain couples TRBV6-4 to TRBJ1-2, with 7 bases aligning to TRBD1. J lost 4 bases, V lost 6 bases, and 14 bases had no gene match. Germline values: CDR1 MRHNA, CDR2 SNTAGT. The CDR3 sequence is 16 residues long. CDR3 in amino acids: CASSPTVLEGAYGYTF. CDR3 DNA, as far as it was read: TGTGCCAGCAGCCCCACCGTCCTGGAGGGGGCCTATGGC.

Comments on this clone: Read data end 3 residues before the CDR3 end; the end is taken from the germline J gene. The chain recombines TRBV20-1 with TRBJ2-7, with 12 bases fitting TRBD1. Germline-derived CDR1 and CDR2 are DFQATT and SNEGSKA (reference sequence). The CDR3 covers 15 residues. J lost 5 bases, V lost 3 bases, and 8 bases had no gene match. The CDR3: CSASIRDRGRDEQYF. Partial CDR3 DNA: TGCAGTGCTAGTATCCGGGACAGGGGGCGAGACGAG.

Points on this clone: With the read ending 3 residues before the CDR3 end, the germline J gene is used to fill in that end. The rearrangement joins TRBV20-1 to TRBJ2-1, with 16 bases aligning to TRBD2. Germline assignment: CDR1 DFQATT and CDR2 SNEGSKA (reference sequence). V gave up 0 bases and J gave up 9 bases; unmatched junction bases: 8. The CDR3 has 17 amino acids. Partial CDR3 DNA: TGCAGTGCTAGAGATGGGACTAGCGGGGGGGTGGTGCGTGAG. It yields the protein CSARDGTSGGVVRE. The whole CDR3 region reads CSARDGTSGGVVREQFF.

Concerning this clone itself: The read gets to within 3 residues of the CDR3 end, and the germline J gene fills in the rest. V gene TRBV6-2 or TRBV6-3 combines with J gene TRBJ2-1; 8 nucleotides line up with TRBD2. The CDR3 has 14 residues. The J segment lost 4 bases and the V segment lost 10 bases, leaving 9 bases of the junction unmatched. CDR1 is MNHEY and CDR2 is SVGEGT in the germline V gene. Incomplete CDR3 DNA: TGTGCCACCCGAACTAGCGGAGCATACAATGAG. Protein product: CATRTSGAYNE. The entire CDR3 is CATRTSGAYNEQFF.

Comment on this clone: A read error may account for a junction end that differs from germline. The CDR3 extends 3 residues past the end of the read, so its final part is completed from the germline J gene. Within the sample, other DNA sequences also encode this same CDR3. The chain is built from TRBV19 and TRBJ1-3; no clear D gene. The CDR3 runs to 16 residues. In germline, CDR1 is LNHDA, CDR2 SQIVND (reference sequence). Incomplete CDR3 DNA: TGTGCCAGTAGTCTTCCTCTCAGCGGCTGGAGAAACACA. Translated, it gives CASSLPLSGWRNT. The full CDR3 protein reads CASSLPLSGWRNTIYF.

A word on this clone: The DNA ends 3 residues before the CDR3 does, and the rest of the CDR3 is filled in from the germline J gene. The chain has TRBV7-9 and TRBJ2-4, with 7 bases fitting TRBD1. Germline loops: CDR1 SEHNR, CDR2 FQNEAQ (reference sequence). The CDR3 consists of 15 residues. CDR3 DNA, as far as it was read: TGTGCCAGCAGCTTAGCCCGGGACAGAGACTATGGT. The encoded protein is CASSLARDRDYG. The complete CDR3 reads CASSLARDRDYGQYF.

As for this clone: Read sequence stops 3 residues before the CDR3 end, and the germline J gene provides the missing end. The rearrangement links TRBV27 to TRBJ1-1; D is possibly TRBD1 (5 bases). V shed 5 bases and J shed 1 base, with 17 bases lying between them. This CDR3 contains 16 residues. CDR1 is MNHEY and CDR2 is SMNVEV in the germline V gene (reference sequence). Partial CDR3 DNA: TGTGCCAGCAGTCTAAGGCCTGGACACCCGAACACTGAA. Translated: CASSLRPGHPNTE. From start to end, the CDR3 is CASSLRPGHPNTEAFF.

On this clone itself: Coverage ceases 3 residues before the CDR3 finishes, and the germline J gene fills in the end. The chain employs TRBV19 and TRBJ1-4; 7 bases match TRBD1. Germline CDR1 LNHDA, CDR2 SQIVND (reference sequence). The length of the CDR3 is 13 residues. V shed 11 bases, J shed 7 bases, and the junction held 10 bases outside the gene matches. The DNA read from the CDR3 is TGTGCCTGTGTTGACAGGGCGGGTGAAAAA. Translating it yields CACVDRAGEK. The whole CDR3 sequence is CACVDRAGEKLFF.

The CDR3 sequence is CASSFRSGDRAHEQYF. The CDR3 DNA, read in part, is TGTGCCAGCAGTTTTAGATCAGGGGACAGGGCTCACGAG. This sequence joins TRBV12-3 or TRBV12-4 and TRBJ2-7; TRBD1 matches at 9 bases. The read gets to within 3 residues of the CDR3 end, and the germline J gene fills in the rest. Unmatched junction bases numbered 11, after V lost 3 bases and J lost 5 bases. This CDR3 has 16 residues.

For this clone: The read finishes 3 residues shy of the CDR3 end, and the germline J gene is used to complete it. V is TRBV18 and J is TRBJ2-3, with 8 bases that match TRBD1. Germline CDR1 reads KGHSH; CDR2 reads LQKENI. This CDR3 spans 16 amino acids. The CDR3 protein is CASSHSEDRAGAPQYF. The DNA read from the CDR3 is TGTGCCAGCTCACACTCCGAGGACAGGGCCGGGGCGCCG.